The clone carrying this TCR beta chain was picked up one time. V dropped 0 bases and J dropped 7 bases, with 8 bases sitting between them. The length of the CDR3 is 14 residues. Per germline, CDR1 SGHKS and CDR2 YYEKEE (reference sequence). This specimen comes from a study of identical twins. A universal primer site arose from template switching, and cDNA bore unique molecular identifiers. TCRdb re-called the 5' RACE reads with MiXCR, one entry per CDR3 protein. The sample lists under 250,000 distinct CDR3 sequences, approximately 7.9% occurring once. This same sample was also part of a study on yellow fever vaccine responses in identical twins.

The rearrangement links TRBV5-5 to TRBJ1-6; no firm D call. This TCR derives from a woman between 18 and 29 years old in good health. The material sequenced was CD8+ T cells sorted from blood. In nucleotides, the CDR3 is TGTGCCAGCAGCTTGGACGGTGGGAATTCACCCCTCCACTTT. Protein: CASSLDGGNSPLHF.